A selection of T cell receptor beta chains follows, all from one sample in a study of blood T cell repertoires in COVID-19. Profiling relied on immunoSEQ multiplex PCR, and the TCRdb table lists in-frame clones only, not all of them. Here the sample spans about 62,000 clones, roughly nine tenths being singletons. Sequencing used peripheral blood. All receptors come from a woman in her sixties with COVID-19, enrolled during active disease. Each CDR3 is given with its conserved first and last residue. D genes are given only for firm matches. A clone size is listed for some rows: how often the clone was seen (once, few, many), or a class if it is expanded.

j_call v_call clone_size d_call cdr3_nt cdr3_aa
TRBJ2-7 TRBV2 - - TGTGCCAGCAGTGAGAGGCACTCCTACGAGCAGTACTTC CASSERHSYEQYF
TRBJ2-1 TRBV5-1 - TRBD2 TGCGCCAGCAGTAGCGGGCTAGCGGGAGATGAGCAGTTCTTC CASSSGLAGDEQFF
TRBJ1-3 TRBV5-1 few TRBD1 TGCGCCAGCAGCTCGGCCGGGACAGTAGGATCTGGAAACACCATATATTTT CASSSAGTVGSGNTIYF
TRBJ2-5 TRBV5-1 - TRBD2 TGCGCCAGCAGCTTCGGGACTAGCCAAGAGACCCAGTACTTC CASSFGTSQETQYF
TRBJ1-6 TRBV5-1 few TRBD1 TGCGCCAGCAGCTCGGGAGTGGACAGGGTTTATTCACCCCTCCACTTT CASSSGVDRVYSPLHF
TRBJ2-5 TRBV29-1 once TRBD1 TGCAGCGTCGATCGGACAGGGCAAGAGACCCAGTACTTC CSVDRTGQETQYF
TRBJ1-2 TRBV4-3 - - TGCGCCAGCAGCCAAGACTCTTGGACAGACGGCTATGGCTACACCTTC CASSQDSWTDGYGYTF
TRBJ2-2 TRBV3-1/TRBV3-2 - - TGTGCCAGCAAAGCCGGCGGGGAGCTGTTTTTT CASKAGGELFF
TRBJ2-7 TRBV3-1/TRBV3-2 few TRBD1 TGTGCCAGCAGCAGGACAGGGTTTAGCGTCGAGCAGTACTTC CASSRTGFSVEQYF
TRBJ2-1 TRBV19 - TRBD1 TGTGCCAGTAGTAGGACAGGCTCCTACAATGAGCAGTTCTTC CASSRTGSYNEQFF
TRBJ2-7 TRBV6-5 - - TGTGCCAGCAGAGGTACATCGGGTGAGCAGTACTTC CASRGTSGEQYF
TRBJ1-4 TRBV19 - - TGTGCCAGTAGTATCCCTTCGGGGGGCGGTGGATATGAAAAACTGTTTTTT CASSIPSGGGGYEKLFF
TRBJ1-2 TRBV9 - - TGTGCCAGCAGCGTCGCTCCACAGGGTACATATACTAACTATGGCTACACCTTC CASSVAPQGTYTNYGYTF
TRBJ2-3 TRBV5-6 - TRBD2 TGTGCCAGCAGCCCCCCCCCGGGTAGCGGGAGCACAGATACGCAGTATTTT CASSPPPGSGSTDTQYF
TRBJ1-2 TRBV5-4 once - TGTGCCAGCAGCCTCCCAGCTAACTATGGCTACACCTTC CASSLPANYGYTF
TRBJ1-2 TRBV28 - - TGTGCCAGCAGTCCCAATTTAAGCGGGTATGGCTACACCTTC CASSPNLSGYGYTF
TRBJ2-7 TRBV12-3/TRBV12-4 - TRBD2 TGTGCCACCAGACTAGCCCCCTCCTACGAGCAGTACTTC CATRLAPSYEQYF
TRBJ1-2 TRBV9 - - TGTGCCAGCAGCGTATCAAGGACAGCGGAAAATTATGGCTACACCTTC CASSVSRTAENYGYTF
TRBJ2-7 TRBV6-5 - TRBD2 TGTGCCAGCAGTTACGCGGGAGTCAACCACGAGCAGTACTTC CASSYAGVNHEQYF
TRBJ2-5 TRBV2 - - TGTGCCAGCAGTGAAATAGGACTAGACAGGGAGACCCAGTACTTC CASSEIGLDRETQYF
TRBJ2-2 TRBV5-4 - TRBD2 TGTGCCAGCCGCCGGGACTATAGAACCGGGGAGCTGTTTTTT CASRRDYRTGELFF
TRBJ1-4 TRBV24-1 once TRBD1 TGTGCCACCAGTGACCCCGGGACAGGGTTTGAAAAACTGTTTTTT CATSDPGTGFEKLFF
TRBJ2-1 TRBV5-1 - - TGCGCCAGCAGCTTGGCAGGCCATAGCTCCTACAATGAGCAGTTCTTC CASSLAGHSSYNEQFF
TRBJ2-4 TRBV13 - - TGTGCCAGCAGCTTAGGATCTGCCAAAAACATTCAGTACTTC CASSLGSAKNIQYF